Listed here is a single TCR beta chain. Its matching antigen is unknown. This specimen comes from a study of PD-1 blockade in classical Hodgkin lymphoma. Sequenced by immunoSEQ multiplex PCR; TCRdb stores in-frame clones only, minus some. There are about 110,000 clones in the sample; 80% to 90% occur only once, and about 20% lies in the top ten. In every patient, relapse followed autologous stem cell transplantation, while exposure to brentuximab vedotin differed. Classification of best responses gave complete response, partial response or progressive disease. Study-level points and caveats: According to reports, newly diagnosed patients had lower baseline TCR diversity than healthy donors, and relapsed/refractory patients had lower baseline TCR diversity still. Complete responders' baseline diversity resembled that of newly diagnosed patients.

CDR1 is KGHSH and CDR2 is LQKENI in the germline V gene. Trimming removed 4 bases from V and 0 bases from J, with 4 bases in between. The CDR3 has 13 residues. The sample was peripheral blood mononuclear cells (PBMCs), taken before the second cycle of nivolumab. V and J are TRBV18 and TRBJ1-5; D unresolved. The clonotype originates from a human donor with classical Hodgkin lymphoma. CDR3 bases: TGTGCCAGCTCACTAGATAGCAATCAGCCCCAGCATTTT. Translated: CASSLDSNQPQHF.